These 27 T cell receptor beta chains came from one sample sequenced in a study of T cells in Graves' hyperthyroidism and ophthalmopathy. Researchers took RNA transcripts and amplified the TCR beta CDR3 regions from them. Using the HTBI primer set, a first-round RT-PCR was run on the TCR CDR3. TCRdb analysed the multiplex PCR reads with MiXCR anew, one entry per CDR3 protein. The sample consists of about 590,000 distinct CDR3 sequences, roughly 14% of them appearing once. Sequencing was carried out using blood. The receptors here all came from a woman aged 25 to 45 with Graves' hyperthyroidism.

Many counts were recorded for this clonotype. The rearrangement joins TRBV7-6 to TRBJ2-1; 7 positions agree with TRBD2. V dropped 1 base and J dropped 2; count of bases not matched to a gene: 2. The germline V gene has CDR1 SGHVS and CDR2 FNYEAQ. This CDR3 is 15 amino acids long. The CDR3 protein is CASSLGRGTYNEQFF. CDR3 nucleotide sequence: TGTGCCAGCAGCTTAGGGCGGGGGACCTACAATGAGCAGTTCTTC.

This clonotype was picked up many times. The genes are TRBV30 and TRBJ2-1; the match to TRBD2 covers 10 bases. V was clipped by 0 bases and J by 8 bases; unmatched bases: 4. Germline loops: CDR1 GTSNPN, CDR2 SVGIG (reference sequence). CDR3 length: 14 amino acids. The chain's CDR3 is CAWSVLAGADEQFF. Written as DNA, the CDR3 is TGTGCCTGGAGTGTGCTAGCGGGAGCAGATGAGCAGTTCTTC.

This clonotype was detected many times. The V and J genes are TRBV7-2 and TRBJ1-6; D is unresolved. The germline V and J ends were trimmed by 0 bases and 10 bases, with 16 bases remaining between them. Germline V CDR1 and CDR2: SGHTA, FQGNSA. This CDR3 is 16 amino acids long. CDR3 DNA: TGTGCCAGCAGCTTAGCGTGGACGGCTTATGGATCACCCCTCCACTTT. Its translation is CASSLAWTAYGSPLHF.

Many counts were recorded for this clonotype. The V gene is TRBV11-2, the J gene TRBJ2-1; TRBD2 agrees at 8 bases. The germline V gene encodes CDR1 SGHAT and CDR2 FQNNGV. The CDR3 covers 15 residues. Trimming cost V 4 bases and J 9 bases; bases outside gene matches: 11. The CDR3 loop is CASSSPGTSSVEQFF. The CDR3 bases are TGTGCCAGCAGCTCCCCCGGGACTAGTTCGGTTGAGCAGTTCTTC.

This clonotype has at least ten counts. This chain links TRBV18 with TRBJ2-7; no clear D gene. V shed 2 bases and J shed 7 bases, with 6 bases lying between them. In germline, CDR1 is KGHSH, CDR2 LQKENI. This CDR3 is built from 11 residues. The CDR3 reads CASSPGEEQYF. DNA of the CDR3: TGTGCCAGCTCACCAGGGGAAGAGCAGTACTTC.

V and J are TRBV5-5 and TRBJ1-5; D uncertain. Trimming shortened V by 4 bases and J by 3 bases, and 14 bases separated the two germline ends. Germline V gene data show CDR1 as SGHKS and CDR2 as YYEKEE (reference sequence). The CDR3 extends over 15 amino acids. CDR3 sequence: CASSRGSLLNQPQHF. CDR3 bases: TGTGCCAGCAGCCGAGGATCGCTTCTCAATCAGCCCCAGCATTTT.

Many counts were recorded for this clonotype. This chain joins TRBV30 and TRBJ2-7; tentative D call: TRBD2 (5 bases). The V gene's germline CDR1 is GTSNPN and CDR2 SVGIG (reference sequence). The CDR3 sequence is 13 residues long. V lost 0 bases, J lost 1 base, and 7 bases lay in between. CDR3 loop: CAWSVLGSYEQYF. CDR3 DNA: TGTGCCTGGAGTGTACTAGGGTCCTACGAGCAGTACTTC. Looking up the rest from reference TRBV30 and TRBJ2-7 gives the full variable domain: SQTIHQWPATLVQPVGSPLSLECTVEGTSNPNLYWYRQAAGRGLQLLFYSVGIGQISSEVPQNLSASRPQDRQFILSSKKLLLSDSGFYLCAWSVLGSYEQYFGPGTRLTVT.

This clonotype was detected many times. V gene TRBV28 combines with J gene TRBJ2-3; 8 bases line up with TRBD2. J was trimmed by 7 bases and V by 4 bases; bases with no gene match: 1. Per the germline V gene, CDR1 is MDHEN and CDR2 is SYDVKM. The length of the CDR3 is 12 residues. The chain's CDR3 is CASSSSGYTQYF. In DNA, the CDR3 is TGTGCCAGCAGTTCTAGCGGGTATACGCAGTATTTT.

This clonotype appeared many times. The chain has TRBV3-1 and TRBJ2-7; TRBD2 matches 7 bases. The length of the CDR3 is 15 residues. V shed 1 base and J 1 base; nucleotides not matched to a gene: 4. The V gene's germline CDR1 is LGHDT and CDR2 YNNKEL (reference sequence). Here the CDR3 DNA reads TGTGCCAGCAGCCAAGGCCTAGCGGCATCCTACGAGCAGTACTTC. Protein: CASSQGLAASYEQYF.

The chain links TRBV10-3 to TRBJ2-6, with D maybe TRBD1 (5 bases). The CDR3 contains 13 residues. Germline V gives CDR1 ENHRY, CDR2 SYGVKD. Trimming took 7 bases from V and 3 from J, leaving 7 bases between them. The CDR3 loop reads CAIKGDGANVLTF. As DNA, the CDR3 is TGTGCCATCAAAGGGGATGGGGCCAACGTCCTGACTTTC.

At least ten counts were recorded for this clonotype. The genes are TRBV7-9 and TRBJ2-3; no definite D call. Trimming stripped 4 bases from V and 0 bases from J, with 8 bases between. In germline, CDR1 is SEHNR, CDR2 FQNEAQ (reference sequence). The CDR3 sequence is 14 residues long. The CDR3 nucleotides are TGTGCCAGCAGCTCCGAAACTAGCACAGATACGCAGTATTTT. Translated: CASSSETSTDTQYF.

This clonotype was counted only a few times. The chain links TRBV9 to TRBJ1-2; D uncertain. V shed 3 bases and J shed 0 bases, with 24 bases lying between them. CDR3 length: 19 amino acids. Germline lookup yields CDR1 SGDLS and CDR2 YYNGEE. The chain's CDR3 is CASSAGERGRLSTNYGYTF. The CDR3, as DNA: TGTGCCAGCAGCGCGGGAGAAAGAGGCAGACTTAGCACTAACTATGGCTACACCTTC.

This clonotype was seen a handful of times. This chain links TRBV5-8 with TRBJ1-2, with 8 positions matching TRBD1. The CDR3 covers 14 residues. The junction had 8 bases not matched to a gene; V was cut back by 4 bases and J by 6 bases. CDR1 and CDR2 from the germline V gene are SGHTS and YDEGEE. CDR3 protein: CASSPRTGYDGYTF. The CDR3 DNA follows: TGTGCCAGCAGCCCCCGGACAGGGTATGATGGCTACACCTTC. The entire variable domain, with the rest obtained from reference TRBV5-8 and TRBJ1-2, is as follows: EAGVTQSPTHLIKTRGQQATLRCSPISGHTSVYWYQQALGLGLQFLLWYDEGEERNRGNFPPRFSGRQFPNYSSELNVNALELEDSALYLCASSPRTGYDGYTFGSGTRLTVV.

The V gene is TRBV20-1, the J gene TRBJ2-7; TRBD2 matches 11 bases. Per germline, CDR1 DFQATT and CDR2 SNEGSKA (reference sequence). CDR3 length: 14 amino acids. Trimming removed 6 bases from V and 1 base from J; junction bases left unmatched: 5. The CDR3 sequence: CSAQPSGRSYEQYF. For the CDR3, the DNA is TGCAGTGCCCAACCTAGCGGGAGGTCCTACGAGCAGTACTTC.

This clonotype was seen a few times. The CDR3 bases are TGTGCCAGCAACTTCGACAGGGGGTATGGCAAAAACATTCAGTACTTC. It codes for CASNFDRGYGKNIQYF. The chain employs TRBV28 and TRBJ2-4, with 9 nucleotides matching TRBD1. The CDR3 is 16 amino acids. Germline V CDR1 and CDR2: MDHEN, SYDVKM. V shed 7 bases and J 3 bases; nucleotides not matched to a gene: 10.

Many counts were recorded for this clonotype. The genes are TRBV9 and TRBJ2-2; unclear D gene. This CDR3 comprises 14 residues. The germline CDR1 and CDR2 sequences are SGDLS and YYNGEE. V shed 3 bases and J shed 6 bases, with 12 bases lying between them. CDR3 loop: CASSEFLSAGELFF. The CDR3 DNA reads TGTGCCAGCAGCGAGTTTCTTTCGGCCGGGGAGCTGTTTTTT.

This clonotype was counted at least ten times. This chain links TRBV3-1 with TRBJ1-1; 7 bases line up with TRBD1. There are 14 residues in the CDR3. V trimming: 5 bases; J trimming: 5 bases; junction bases outside the gene matches: 8. The V gene's germline CDR1 is LGHDT and CDR2 YNNKEL (reference sequence). The CDR3 reads CASSFDRVRTEAFF. CDR3 coding DNA: TGTGCCAGCAGCTTTGACAGGGTGAGGACTGAAGCTTTCTTT.

The table lists this clonotype with many counts. The chain joins TRBV28 to TRBJ2-7; 9 bases map to TRBD2. The CDR3 covers 14 residues. Per the germline V gene, CDR1 is MDHEN and CDR2 is SYDVKM. Germline trimming cut 7 bases from V and 5 bases from J; bases unmatched to any gene: 9. CDR3 amino acids: CASKEAGGPDEQYF. DNA for the CDR3: TGTGCCAGCAAAGAGGCGGGAGGGCCCGACGAGCAGTACTTC.

A single count supports this clonotype. J is TRBJ2-7 and V is TRBV19, with 7 bases identical to TRBD1. This CDR3 spans 14 amino acids. V was clipped by 1 base and J by 3 bases; unmatched bases: 3. Germline V CDR1 and CDR2: LNHDA, SQIVND (reference sequence). The CDR3 region is CASSIAGGIYEQYF. CDR3 in DNA: TGTGCCAGTAGTATAGCAGGGGGTATCTACGAGCAGTACTTC.

This clonotype was seen ten or more times. The rearrangement links TRBV6-1 to TRBJ1-3, with D possibly TRBD1 on 5 matching bases. Germline V gene sequence: CDR1 MNHNS, CDR2 SASEGT. This CDR3 spans 15 amino acids. Between the trimmed V and J ends, which lost 3 bases and 0 bases, there was a span of 9 bases. The CDR3 spells CASSDRVNSGNTIYF. The CDR3 nucleotides are TGTGCCAGCAGTGACAGGGTTAACTCTGGAAACACCATATATTTT.

This clonotype came up a few times. The V and J genes are TRBV29-1 and TRBJ2-5, with D perhaps TRBD1 or TRBD2 (5 bases each). Germline V CDR1 and CDR2: SQVTM, ANQGSEA. Trimming stripped 3 bases from V and 5 bases from J, with 10 bases between. This CDR3 comprises 12 residues. CDR3 bases: TGCAGCGTTGATTCGAGGGGCGAGACCCAGTACTTC. Translating it yields CSVDSRGETQYF. Using reference TRBV29-1 and TRBJ2-5 for the parts outside the CDR3, the full variable domain is SAVISQKPSRDICQRGTSLTIQCQVDSQVTMMFWYRQQPGQSLTLIATANQGSEATYESGFVIDKFPISRPNLTFSTLTVSNMSPEDSSIYLCSVDSRGETQYFGPGTRLLVL.

This clonotype was seen many times. This sequence joins TRBV27 and TRBJ2-7, with D tentatively TRBD2 (7 bases). CDR1 MNHEY and CDR2 SMNVEV come from the germline V gene (reference sequence). Between the trimmed V and J ends, which lost 0 bases and 2 bases, there was a span of 14 bases. This CDR3 spans 16 amino acids. Here the CDR3 reads CASSLSFAGATYEQYF. The CDR3 DNA is TGTGCCAGCAGTTTATCGTTTGCGGGGGCTACCTACGAGCAGTACTTC.

V and J are TRBV20-1 and TRBJ2-2; 12 bases agree with TRBD1. V lost 5 bases to trimming and J lost 5 bases; unmatched junction nucleotides: 6. This CDR3 comprises 15 residues. Germline V CDR1 and CDR2: DFQATT, SNEGSKA (reference sequence). The CDR3 protein is CSAWGTGGATGELFF. CDR3 sequence (DNA): TGCAGTGCTTGGGGGACAGGGGGCGCGACCGGGGAGCTGTTTTTT.

This clonotype was seen more than once but under ten times. The chain employs TRBV30 and TRBJ1-6; D remains ambiguous. The germline gives CDR1 GTSNPN, CDR2 SVGIG (reference sequence). The CDR3 has 15 residues. V gave up 3 bases and J gave up 9 bases, with 18 bases separating them. The CDR3 loop reads CAWSVAPGRSSPLHF. CDR3 nucleotide sequence: TGTGCCTGGAGCGTCGCTCCCGGGAGGAGTTCACCCCTCCACTTT.

This clonotype was recorded at least ten times. The gene calls are TRBV7-9 and TRBJ2-2; 7 positions match TRBD2. The CDR3 extends over 14 amino acids. V dropped 6 bases and J dropped 4; count of bases not matched to a gene: 5. Germline V gene data show CDR1 as SEHNR and CDR2 as FQNEAQ (reference sequence). The CDR3 is CASSRLAGTGELFF. DNA of the CDR3: TGTGCCAGCAGTCGACTAGCCGGCACCGGGGAGCTGTTTTTT.

This clonotype was picked up a small number of times. CDR3 coding DNA: TGTGCCAGCAGCTTATTGACAGGGTACTACAATGAGCAGTTCTTC. This sequence encodes CASSLLTGYYNEQFF. The rearrangement links TRBV7-9 to TRBJ2-1; 7 bases are shared with TRBD1. CDR3 length equals 15 residues. CDR1 SEHNR and CDR2 FQNEAQ come from the germline V gene (reference sequence). V lost 2 bases, J lost 3 bases, and 4 bases stayed unmatched.

This clonotype was recorded at least ten times. J is TRBJ1-2 and V is TRBV7-9; unclear D gene. The germline V gene encodes CDR1 SEHNR and CDR2 FQNEAQ (reference sequence). Trimming stripped 2 bases from V and 2 bases from J, with 9 bases between. The CDR3 runs 14 residues. Written as DNA, the CDR3 is TGTGCCAGCAGCTTAAATCCGGAAAACTATGGCTACACCTTC. Its translation: CASSLNPENYGYTF. The complete variable domain, with remaining parts taken from reference TRBV7-9 and TRBJ1-2, reads DTGVSQNPRHKITKRGQNVTFRCDPISEHNRLYWYRQTLGQGPEFLTYFQNEAQLEKSRLLSDRFSAERPKGSFSTLEIQRTEQGDSAMYLCASSLNPENYGYTFGSGTRLTVV.